Below are 15 T cell receptor beta chains sequenced from a single sample in a study of PD-1 blockade in classical Hodgkin lymphoma. The table came from immunoSEQ multiplex PCR; TCRdb's copy has only in-frame clones and leaves some out. Here the sample spans about 31,000 clones, approximately 80% being singletons. The sample's time point: cycle 4 day 1 (C4D1), after less than seven weeks of nivolumab. No patient escaped relapse after autologous stem cell transplantation, and brentuximab vedotin exposure varied. Source: peripheral blood mononuclear cells (PBMCs), taken before the fourth cycle of nivolumab. These receptors originate from a human donor with classical Hodgkin lymphoma.

The chain employs TRBV6-5 and TRBJ2-6, with a possible D match to TRBD1 (5 bases). V dropped 4 bases and J dropped 1 base, with 11 bases sitting between them. Germline CDR1 reads MNHEY; CDR2 reads SVGAGI. This CDR3 comprises 16 residues. Written as DNA, the CDR3 is TGTGCCAGCAGTTCGAACCCAGGGTCTGGGGCCAACGTCCTGACTTTC. Encoded protein: CASSSNPGSGANVLTF.

This clone was observed a few times. The rearrangement joins TRBV25-1 to TRBJ1-3; no firm D call. The V end lost 1 base, the J end lost 0 bases, and 10 bases lay between the germline ends. CDR3 length: 16 amino acids. Germline lookup yields CDR1 MGHDK and CDR2 SYGVNS. This CDR3 is CASSELQSSSGNTIYF. DNA for the CDR3: TGTGCCAGCAGTGAATTGCAGAGTTCCTCTGGAAACACCATATATTTT. Combining the CDR3 with reference TRBV25-1 and TRBJ1-3 gives the whole variable domain EADIYQTPRYLVIGTGKKITLECSQTMGHDKMYWYQQDPGMELHLIHYSYGVNSTEKGDLSSESTVSRIRTEHFPLTLESARPSHTSQYLCASSELQSSSGNTIYFGEGSWLTVV.

The chain couples TRBV27 to TRBJ2-3; the match to TRBD1 covers 9 bases. This CDR3 spans 14 amino acids. The J segment lost 5 bases and the V segment lost 3 bases, leaving 3 bases of the junction unmatched. Germline CDR1 and CDR2: MNHEY and SMNVEV (reference sequence). CDR3 DNA sequence: TGTGCCAGCAGTTTTAACAGGGGGCGAGATACGCAGTATTTT. Its protein product is CASSFNRGRDTQYF.

V and J are TRBV7-2 and TRBJ1-3; D is unclear. V was trimmed by 5 bases and J by 0 bases, leaving 11 bases between them. The CDR3 is 15 amino acids. CDR1 SGHTA and CDR2 FQGNSA come from the germline V gene. CDR3 DNA sequence: TGTGCCAGCAGCCCCCAGACGGGCTCTGGAAACACCATATATTTT. Residues: CASSPQTGSGNTIYF.

The chain joins TRBV29-1 to TRBJ2-7; 7 bases fit TRBD2. Per germline, CDR1 SQVTM and CDR2 ANQGSEA. The CDR3 contains 12 residues. The V segment lost 3 bases and the J segment 1 base; nucleotides outside the gene matches: 0. Written as DNA, the CDR3 is TGCAGCGTTGACGGGGGGTCCTACGAGCAGTACTTC. This gives the protein CSVDGGSYEQYF.

This clone showed up just once. This rearrangement joins TRBV28 to TRBJ1-6, with D possibly being TRBD1 (6 bases). The CDR3 has 18 amino acids. The germline gives CDR1 MDHEN, CDR2 SYDVKM. V was pared by 2 bases and J by 7 bases, with 21 bases between. The chain's CDR3 is CASSLAPTGKWRNSPLHF. In DNA, the CDR3 is TGTGCCAGCAGTTTAGCCCCGACAGGCAAATGGAGAAATTCACCCCTCCACTTT.

The chain employs TRBV18 and TRBJ2-7, with 11 bases fitting TRBD1. The germline gives CDR1 KGHSH, CDR2 LQKENI. This CDR3 spans 16 amino acids. Trimming cost V 2 bases and J 1 base; bases outside gene matches: 4. The CDR3 bases are TGTGCCAGCTCACCATACGGACAGGGGGCTTCCTACGAGCAGTACTTC. Translated: CASSPYGQGASYEQYF.

The gene calls are TRBV5-1 and TRBJ1-6; D is uncertain. V was pared by 2 bases and J by 0 bases, with 15 bases between. The germline CDR1 and CDR2 sequences are SGHRS and YFSETQ. This CDR3 region has 18 residues. CDR3 bases: TGCGCCAGCAGCTTTGGGCGGGGATCGAGCTCCTATAATTCACCCCTCCACTTT. It codes for CASSFGRGSSSYNSPLHF.

V gene TRBV5-1 combines with J gene TRBJ1-5, with TRBD1 identical over 7 bases. Trimming cost V 0 bases and J 6 bases; bases outside gene matches: 12. The CDR3 is made up of 17 amino acids. Germline V gene lookup returns CDR1 SGHRS and CDR2 YFSETQ. Here the CDR3 DNA reads TGCGCCAGCAGCTTGGGTCCCAGGGGGTGGTCGGCTCAGCCCCAGCATTTT. Translation gives CASSLGPRGWSAQPQHF.

V usage is TRBV29-1 and J usage is TRBJ2-1, with 11 positions matching TRBD2. The V segment lost 5 bases and the J segment 10 bases; nucleotides outside the gene matches: 10. Germline CDR1 SQVTM, CDR2 ANQGSEA. The CDR3 spans 14 residues. CDR3 sequence (DNA): TGCAGCGTTCGGCTAGCGGGGGGTTATTTAGAGCAGTTCTTC. It specifies CSVRLAGGYLEQFF.

The rearrangement links TRBV6-1 to TRBJ1-1; unclear D gene. Germline V CDR1 and CDR2: MNHNS, SASEGT. The CDR3 loop spans 13 amino acids. The V end lost 6 bases, the J end lost 1 base, and 9 bases lay between the germline ends. The CDR3 here is CASRSPTNTEAFF. The CDR3 region has the DNA TGTGCCAGCAGGAGTCCGACGAACACTGAAGCTTTCTTT.

The chain couples TRBV28 to TRBJ2-7; 7 nucleotides align to TRBD2. CDR1 and CDR2 from the germline V gene are MDHEN and SYDVKM. J gave up 10 bases and V 4 bases, and 7 bases lay outside the gene matches. This CDR3 has 12 residues. The CDR3 sequence: CASSWGGEAQYF. The CDR3 DNA sequence: TGTGCCAGCAGTTGGGGAGGGGAGGCCCAGTACTTC. Full variable domain (missing parts from reference TRBV28 and TRBJ2-7): DVKVTQSSRYLVKRTGEKVFLECVQDMDHENMFWYRQDPGLGLRLIYFSYDVKMKEKGDIPEGYSVSREKKERFSLILESASTNQTSMYLCASSWGGEAQYFGPGTRLTVT.

V usage is TRBV5-6 and J usage is TRBJ2-3; D possibly corresponds to TRBD2 (5 bases). V gave up 4 bases and J gave up 0 bases, with 24 bases separating them. In germline, CDR1 is SGHDT, CDR2 YYEEEE. This CDR3 has 19 residues. The CDR3 loop reads CASSLTGIRTRTSTDTQYF. Written as DNA, the CDR3 is TGTGCCAGCAGCCTGACCGGGATCAGGACGCGAACTAGCACAGATACGCAGTATTTT.

The chain combines TRBV19 with TRBJ1-2; D is perhaps TRBD1 (5 bases). The V end was cut by 7 bases, the J end by 0 bases, with 18 bases between. This CDR3 region has 16 residues. Germline V gives CDR1 LNHDA, CDR2 SQIVND (reference sequence). For the CDR3, the DNA is TGTGCCAGTACCGACTCATACAGGAAATCTAACTATGGCTACACCTTC. Its protein is CASTDSYRKSNYGYTF.

CDR3 DNA sequence: TGTGCCGGACAGGGGAACACCGGGGAGCTGTTTTTT. Residues: CAGQGNTGELFF. The chain is built from TRBV30 and TRBJ2-2, with 8 positions matching TRBD1. The germline gives CDR1 GTSNPN, CDR2 SVGIG (reference sequence). J was trimmed by 1 base and V by 8 bases; bases with no gene match: 0. This CDR3 has 12 amino acids.